These 30 T cell receptor beta chains came from one sample sequenced in a study of Ad26.COV2.S vaccination and SARS-CoV-2 variants. Measured with immunoSEQ multiplex PCR; TCRdb has only the in-frame clones, and not every one. This table holds about 390,000 clones, roughly nine tenths found once. This sample's treatment: some 20 received Ad26.COV2.S at low or high dose, single or two shots; about 5 received placebo; per-sample allocation not given. On day 63 after the first injection, vaccine and placebo recipients gave samples. The sequencing used peripheral blood, collected in a trial of Ad26.COV2.S vaccine versus placebo. These receptors all come from a person aged 18-60 years who received the Ad26.COV2.S COVID-19 vaccine or a placebo.

CDR3 sequence (DNA): TGCGCCAGCAGCCAGTCCCCCGAGGAAGAGACCCAGTACTTC. Protein sequence: CASSQSPEEETQYF. This chain connects TRBV4-1 to TRBJ2-5; D not certain. Trimming cost V 3 bases and J 3 bases, with 11 bases left between them. This CDR3 spans 14 amino acids. Germline loops: CDR1 MGHRA, CDR2 YSYEKL.

A remark on this clone: Sequence at one end of the junction differs from germline and may be a read error. The CDR3 nucleotides read TGCAGTGCTAGGGGGGAGTGCTTC. The encoded protein is CSARGECF. The chain combines TRBV20-1 with TRBJ1-2; TRBD1 might be the D (5 bases). The CDR3 length is 8 residues. CDR1 is DFQATT and CDR2 is SNEGSKA in the germline V gene (reference sequence).

This clone was observed a few times. V is TRBV3-1 (or the pseudogene TRBV3-2) and J is TRBJ1-1; 9 positions agree with TRBD1. The germline CDR1 and CDR2 sequences are LGHDT and YNNKEL (reference sequence). V was pared by 4 bases and J by 2 bases, with 5 bases of the junction left unmatched. CDR3 length equals 15 residues. CDR3 amino acids: CASSPRDRANTEAFF. DNA for the CDR3: TGTGCCAGCAGCCCCCGGGACAGGGCCAACACTGAAGCTTTCTTT.

The chain joins TRBV7-9 to TRBJ2-7; no reliable D call. V lost 5 bases and J lost 6, with 11 bases in between. CDR1 is SEHNR, CDR2 FQNEAQ, per germline (reference sequence). This CDR3 spans 12 amino acids. The CDR3 here is CASSPPSREQYF. The CDR3 region has the DNA TGTGCCAGCAGCCCTCCAAGTCGCGAGCAGTACTTC.

This chain connects TRBV6-5 to TRBJ2-1; possible D gene TRBD1, 6 bases. Germline lookup yields CDR1 MNHEY and CDR2 SVGAGI. This CDR3 has 14 residues. V was shortened by 6 bases and J by 6 bases, with 15 bases between the two germline ends. Here the CDR3 reads CASRMTGPGNEQFF. The CDR3 DNA sequence: TGTGCCAGCAGAATGACAGGCCCGGGCAATGAGCAGTTCTTC.

The chain is built from TRBV4-1 and TRBJ1-4; D gene ambiguous. The germline V gene encodes CDR1 MGHRA and CDR2 YSYEKL. V lost 0 bases and J 8 bases, leaving 7 bases between the germline ends. This CDR3 is built from 13 residues. CDR3 residues: CASSQDPLEKLFF. Written as DNA, the CDR3 is TGCGCCAGCAGCCAAGATCCGTTAGAAAAACTGTTTTTT.

For the CDR3, the DNA is TGTGCCAGCAGCGAACCGCGCCTGGTCCTGCCGGCTGAAGCTTTCTTT. Translation gives CASSEPRLVLPAEAFF. The chain recombines TRBV7-9 with TRBJ1-1; no definite D call. The germline V gene has CDR1 SEHNR and CDR2 FQNEAQ (reference sequence). The CDR3 has 16 residues. Trimming pared 5 bases from V and 6 bases from J, leaving 22 bases between. Using reference TRBV7-9 and TRBJ1-1 for the parts outside the CDR3, the full variable domain is DTGVSQNPRHKITKRGQNVTFRCDPISEHNRLYWYRQTLGQGPEFLTYFQNEAQLEKSRLLSDRFSAERPKGSFSTLEIQRTEQGDSAMYLCASSEPRLVLPAEAFFGQGTRLTVV.

This chain connects TRBV19 to TRBJ1-5; unclear D gene. This CDR3 spans 14 amino acids. The V gene lost 3 bases and the J gene lost 1 base, with 7 bases spanning the gap. In germline, CDR1 is LNHDA, CDR2 SQIVND (reference sequence). For the CDR3, the DNA is TGTGCCAGTAGTATTAGCAGGAGCAATCAGCCCCAGCATTTT. It yields the protein CASSISRSNQPQHF.

The rearrangement links TRBV5-5 to TRBJ2-1, with 10 bases aligning to TRBD2. Losses at the gene ends were 3 bases for V and 4 bases for J; bases not matched to a gene: 10. The V gene's germline CDR1 is SGHKS and CDR2 YYEKEE (reference sequence). The CDR3 runs 17 residues. CDR3 amino acids: CASSSTWPSGGYNEQFF. As DNA, the CDR3 is TGTGCCAGCAGCTCGACGTGGCCTAGCGGGGGTTACAATGAGCAGTTCTTC.

CDR3 sequence: CASSRSLSTKAFF. For the CDR3, the DNA is TGTGCCAGCAGCCGCAGCTTATCCACAAAAGCTTTCTTT. The chain joins TRBV6-5 to TRBJ1-1; no firm D call. Trimming stripped 6 bases from V and 9 bases from J, with 17 bases between. Germline V gene lookup returns CDR1 MNHEY and CDR2 SVGAGI. CDR3 length: 13 amino acids.

The chain carries TRBV7-9 and TRBJ1-1; 8 bases are shared with TRBD1. The CDR3 consists of 14 residues. With 1 base clipped from V and 4 bases from J, the junction kept 2 bases outside the gene matches. Germline V gives CDR1 SEHNR, CDR2 FQNEAQ (reference sequence). The CDR3 protein is CASSLGGQVTEAFF. In nucleotides, the CDR3 is TGTGCCAGCAGCTTAGGGGGACAGGTCACTGAAGCTTTCTTT.

In its sample, this clone was seen a few times. This chain links TRBV7-2 with TRBJ2-7; D gene ambiguous. Between the trimmed V and J ends, which lost 1 base and 6 bases, there was a span of 10 bases. This CDR3 comprises 13 residues. In germline, CDR1 is SGHTA, CDR2 FQGNSA. CDR3 in amino acids: CASSLEGSGEQYF. The CDR3 DNA is TGTGCCAGCAGCTTAGAAGGATCTGGCGAGCAGTACTTC.

The chain combines TRBV27 with TRBJ1-4; D is unclear. From germline, CDR1 is MNHEY and CDR2 SMNVEV (reference sequence). CDR3 length equals 17 residues. With 6 bases removed from V and 0 bases from J, the gap between germline ends came to 17 bases. The CDR3 bases are TGTGCCAGCAGGCCCGGCCAAACCATCGCAACTAATGAAAAACTGTTTTTT. It is translated as CASRPGQTIATNEKLFF.

CDR3 nucleotides: TGTGCCAGCAGCCCACTGGGGGCTAACTATGGCTACACCTTC. Translating it yields CASSPLGANYGYTF. The rearrangement links TRBV3-1 (or the pseudogene TRBV3-2) to TRBJ1-2; D is possibly TRBD1 (5 bases). The CDR3 has 14 amino acids. Germline CDR1 and CDR2: LGHDT and YNNKEL (reference sequence). Trimming left V 4 bases short and J 0 bases short, with 9 bases between.

This chain connects TRBV12-5 to TRBJ1-1, with 7 bases fitting TRBD1. Germline trimming cut 1 base from V and 4 bases from J; bases unmatched to any gene: 0. The germline gives CDR1 LGHNT, CDR2 FRNRAP. This CDR3 contains 13 residues. The chain's CDR3 is CASGLAGGTEAFF. CDR3 nucleotide sequence: TGTGCTAGTGGTTTGGCAGGGGGCACTGAAGCTTTCTTT.

The J gene is TRBJ2-1, the V gene TRBV2, with D possibly TRBD1 on 6 matching bases. Germline-derived CDR1 and CDR2 are SNHLY and FYNNEI. Trimming took off 8 bases at V and 5 bases at J, with 13 bases between the two ends. This CDR3 is built from 13 residues. DNA for the CDR3: TGTGCCAGCGGCCGGGACACAGACAATGAGCAGTTCTTC. This gives the protein CASGRDTDNEQFF.

J is TRBJ1-2 and V is TRBV7-6; a weak D match, TRBD1 (5 bases). V lost 4 bases and J lost 4, with 16 bases in between. Per germline, CDR1 SGHVS and CDR2 FNYEAQ. The CDR3 is 15 amino acids. CDR3 protein: CASSSGTFNGYGYTF. Here the CDR3 DNA reads TGTGCCAGCAGCTCCGGGACTTTTAACGGCTATGGCTACACCTTC.

V is TRBV5-1 and J is TRBJ1-4, with D perhaps TRBD1 (5 bases). CDR3 length: 16 residues. Per germline, CDR1 SGHRS and CDR2 YFSETQ. The V gene lost 0 bases and the J gene lost 0 bases, with 9 bases spanning the gap. The CDR3 sequence is CASSLGQLATNEKLFF. The CDR3 DNA is TGCGCCAGCAGCTTGGGACAGCTTGCAACTAATGAAAAACTGTTTTTT.

This rearrangement joins TRBV7-9 to TRBJ2-7; D is undetermined. The V gene lost 0 bases and the J gene lost 5 bases, with 14 bases spanning the gap. Looked up from germline, CDR1 is SEHNR and CDR2 is FQNEAQ (reference sequence). This CDR3 contains 15 residues. CDR3 amino acids: CASSLARGRNHEQYF. As DNA, the CDR3 is TGTGCCAGCAGCTTAGCGCGTGGCAGGAACCACGAGCAGTACTTC.

The gene calls are TRBV6-6 and TRBJ2-5; the D gene is possibly TRBD2 (6 bases). Trimming cost V 5 bases and J 4 bases, with 20 bases left between them. The V gene's germline CDR1 is MNHNY and CDR2 SVGAGI (reference sequence). The CDR3 loop spans 16 amino acids. The CDR3 is CASSRTLTSLGETQYF. For the CDR3, the DNA is TGTGCCAGCAGTCGAACCCTGACTAGTTTGGGAGAGACCCAGTACTTC.

V gene TRBV5-1 combines with J gene TRBJ1-2; D perhaps matches TRBD1 (5 bases). Germline CDR1 is SGHRS and CDR2 is YFSETQ. Trimming took off 0 bases at V and 4 bases at J, with 16 bases between the two ends. CDR3 length equals 16 residues. This CDR3 reads CASSLAPMGLVYGYTF. In nucleotides, the CDR3 is TGCGCCAGCAGCTTGGCCCCGATGGGACTTGTCTATGGCTACACCTTC.

This clone was counted a single time. This sequence joins TRBV7-9 and TRBJ1-2; D gene ambiguous. Trimming shortened V by 0 bases and J by 4 bases, and 12 bases separated the two germline ends. Germline CDR1 and CDR2: SEHNR and FQNEAQ (reference sequence). This CDR3 is built from 15 residues. CDR3 in DNA: TGTGCCAGCAGCTTAGCCAACAACCCGGTCTATGGCTACACCTTC. Protein sequence: CASSLANNPVYGYTF.

The CDR3 spells CASRDRHSYNEQFF. The CDR3 nucleotides are TGTGCCAGCAGGGACAGACATTCCTACAATGAGCAGTTCTTC. The chain is built from TRBV2 and TRBJ2-1, with D possibly being TRBD1 (6 bases). The CDR3 contains 14 residues. V lost 6 bases to trimming and J lost 1 base, with 10 bases between them. The germline CDR1 and CDR2 sequences are SNHLY and FYNNEI.

The chain employs TRBV2 and TRBJ2-1, with 8 positions matching TRBD1. The germline V gene has CDR1 SNHLY and CDR2 FYNNEI. The CDR3 runs to 15 residues. With 5 bases clipped from V and 8 bases from J, the junction kept 11 bases outside the gene matches. The DNA for the CDR3 is TGTGCCAGCAGTCCCACGACAGGGGCTTGGGATGAGCAGTTCTTC. Residues: CASSPTTGAWDEQFF.

CDR3 residues: CASSTAQPVYGYTF. The CDR3 coding sequence is TGTGCCAGTAGTACAGCACAGCCAGTCTATGGCTACACCTTC. J is TRBJ1-2 and V is TRBV19; D not certain. The CDR3 loop spans 14 amino acids. The germline CDR1 and CDR2 sequences are LNHDA and SQIVND (reference sequence). Trimming took off 4 bases at V and 4 bases at J, with 13 bases between the two ends.

The rearrangement uses TRBV6-1 and TRBJ2-5, with 10 bases that match TRBD2. The CDR3 runs to 16 residues. From germline, CDR1 is MNHNS and CDR2 SASEGT. V shed 2 bases, J shed 3 bases, and the junction held 6 bases outside the gene matches. DNA for the CDR3: TGTGCCAGCAGTGAACACGCCCTAGCGGGGGAAGAGACCCAGTACTTC. Protein sequence: CASSEHALAGEETQYF.

The chain recombines TRBV5-1 with TRBJ2-7; D not resolved. The V and J ends lost 0 bases and 3 bases respectively, with 7 bases between them. This CDR3 has 13 residues. Germline assignment: CDR1 SGHRS and CDR2 YFSETQ. The CDR3 DNA reads TGCGCCAGCAGCTTGGATCACAGCTACGAGCAGTACTTC. This translates into CASSLDHSYEQYF. The variable domain in full, with the rest retrieved from reference TRBV5-1 and TRBJ2-7, is KAGVTQTPRYLIKTRGQQVTLSCSPISGHRSVSWYQQTPGQGLQFLFEYFSETQRNKGNFPGRFSGRQFSNSRSEMNVSTLELGDSALYLCASSLDHSYEQYFGPGTRLTVT.

V gene TRBV2 combines with J gene TRBJ2-1; TRBD2 agrees at 7 bases. CDR1 is SNHLY, CDR2 FYNNEI, per germline. The V segment lost 6 bases and the J segment 7 bases; nucleotides outside the gene matches: 6. The CDR3 is 13 amino acids. The CDR3 spells CASRRLAWNEQFF. CDR3 coding DNA: TGTGCCAGCAGGAGACTAGCCTGGAATGAGCAGTTCTTC.

The genes are TRBV18 and TRBJ2-5, with TRBD2 as a possible D gene (6 bases). Trimming cost V 6 bases and J 5 bases, with 10 bases left between them. The CDR3 runs 12 residues. The germline V gene has CDR1 KGHSH and CDR2 LQKENI. The CDR3 sequence: CASSGDSETQYF. The CDR3, as DNA: TGTGCCAGCTCGGGGGACTCGGAGACCCAGTACTTC.

The V call is TRBV3-1 (or the pseudogene TRBV3-2), the J call TRBJ2-5, with D maybe TRBD2 (5 bases). V lost 4 bases, J lost 5 bases, and 17 bases lay in between. The length of the CDR3 is 15 residues. From germline, CDR1 is LGHDT and CDR2 YNNKEL (reference sequence). The CDR3 coding sequence is TGTGCCAGCAGCCCCCTAAGGGAGAGGGTGGAGACCCAGTACTTC. It yields the protein CASSPLRERVETQYF.